The following is a T cell receptor beta chain sequence with its context. Antigen specificity is unknown. V trimming: 4 bases; J trimming: 4 bases; junction bases outside the gene matches: 5. CDR3 length equals 15 residues. Germline CDR1 reads SGHRS; CDR2 reads YFSETQ. With iRepertoire HTBI primers and Arm-PCR of CDR3 regions, TCR beta libraries were built. Via MiXCR, TCRdb re-called the multiplex PCR reads, giving one row per CDR3 protein. The sample holds about 220,000 distinct CDR3 sequences, around 19% seen once. This sample's time point: newly diagnosed GD, antithyroid drugs for less than 3 months. RNA extracted from PBMCs served as the sequencing template. The sample comes from a study of regulatory T cells in long-lasting Graves disease. The study's findings and limits: For persistent Graves' patients, TCR diversity was lower than for newly diagnosed ones.

The same data also contributed to another study, on T cells in Graves' hyperthyroidism and ophthalmopathy.

The TCR comes from a woman in her 30s with Graves disease. V and J are TRBV5-1 and TRBJ2-5; 12 bases agree with TRBD2. The sample here was peripheral blood mononuclear cells (PBMCs), taken at new diagnosis, from a patient treated with antithyroid drugs. CDR3 sequence: CASSPSGRARETQYF. CDR3 in DNA: TGCGCCAGCAGCCCTAGCGGGAGGGCCAGAGAGACCCAGTACTTC.